The source of this T cell receptor (beta chain) is a study of blood T cell repertoires in COVID-19. Study summary: COVID-19 samples, acute and convalescent, were from the United States, Italy and Spain.

CDR3 length: 15 amino acids. The V and J ends lost 1 base and 0 bases respectively, with 7 bases between them. Per germline, CDR1 SGHVS and CDR2 FQNEAQ. Authors' data handling: Amplified reference gene primers provided the basis for estimating nucleated cell counts. Profiling relied on immunoSEQ multiplex PCR, and the TCRdb table lists in-frame clones only, not all of them. V and J calls and clone size are copied from that table; D and trimming were computed from the DNA. The profile shows 270,000 or so clones, approximately 91% of them singletons. Enrolled through a virtual design, the participants were between roughly 18 and 95 years of age and came from roughly 22 US areas. Assignment of participants to cohorts was predicated upon participant-reported clinical history.

The sequence came from a woman aged 40-49 years with acute COVID-19. Sequencing used PBMCs or T cells enriched from blood (not recorded which). This chain joins TRBV7-8 and TRBJ1-5; unclear D gene. This chain's CDR3 is CASSLDRDSNQPQHF. CDR3 nucleotide sequence: TGTGCCAGCAGCTTAGATAGAGATAGCAATCAGCCCCAGCATTTT.